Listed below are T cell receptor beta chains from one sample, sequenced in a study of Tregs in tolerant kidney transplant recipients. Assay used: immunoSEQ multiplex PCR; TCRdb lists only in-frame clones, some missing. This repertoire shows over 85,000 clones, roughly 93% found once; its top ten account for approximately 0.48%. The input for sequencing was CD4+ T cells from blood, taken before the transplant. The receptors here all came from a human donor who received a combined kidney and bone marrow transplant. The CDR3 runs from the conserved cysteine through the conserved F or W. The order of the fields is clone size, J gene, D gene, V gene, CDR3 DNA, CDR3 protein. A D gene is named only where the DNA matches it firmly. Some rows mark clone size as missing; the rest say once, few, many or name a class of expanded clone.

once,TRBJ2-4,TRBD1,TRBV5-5,TGTGCCAGCAGCACGGGACAGGGAACTCAGTACTTC,CASSTGQGTQYF
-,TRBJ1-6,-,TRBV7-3,TGTGCCAGCAGCAGGGACAACAATTCACCCCTCCACTTT,CASSRDNNSPLHF
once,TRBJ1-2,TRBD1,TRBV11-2,TGTGCCAGCAGCTTAGGTCTGCAGGGGGCGGCGGGCTACACCTTC,CASSLGLQGAAGYTF
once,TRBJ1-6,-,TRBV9,TGTGCCAGCAGCGTACTCCGGGACGGGGGTTCACCCCTCCACTTT,CASSVLRDGGSPLHF
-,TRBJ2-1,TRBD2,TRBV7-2,TGTGCCAGCATCCCGGGACTAGCGGGAGTTAATGAGCAGTTCTTC,CASIPGLAGVNEQFF
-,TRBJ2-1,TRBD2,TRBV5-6,TGTGCCAGCAGCCTACTAGCGGGAGTATTCAATGAGCAGTTCTTC,CASSLLAGVFNEQFF
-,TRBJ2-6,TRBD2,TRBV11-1,TGTGCCAGCAGCTTAAGACTAGCGGCCGACTCTGGGGCCAACGTCCTGACTTTC,CASSLRLAADSGANVLTF
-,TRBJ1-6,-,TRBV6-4,TGTGCCAGCCTCAGTCCATACACCCCTGGGCCGAATTCACCCCTCCACTTT,CASLSPYTPGPNSPLHF
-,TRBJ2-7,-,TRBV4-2,TGTGCCAGCTCCCTCTTCCGGGATGCAACCTACGAGCAGTACTTC,CASSLFRDATYEQYF
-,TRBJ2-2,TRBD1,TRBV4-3,TGCGCCAGCAGCCCCGAGGGGGACAGCCGGACCGGGGAGCTGTTTTTT,CASSPEGDSRTGELFF
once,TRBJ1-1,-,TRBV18,TGTGCCAGCTCGCCCGCGGTCCCAGGGGCGAACACTGAAGCTTTCTTT,CASSPAVPGANTEAFF
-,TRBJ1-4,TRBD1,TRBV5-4,TGTGCCAGCAGCTCAGGACTGGACAGGGAAAAACTGTTTTTT,CASSSGLDREKLFF
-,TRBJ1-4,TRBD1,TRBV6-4,TGTGCCAGCAGTGACTCGGACAGGGTACCGGCATCTAATGAAAAACTGTTTTTT,CASSDSDRVPASNEKLFF
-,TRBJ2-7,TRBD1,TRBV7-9,TGTGCCAGCAGCCGACCTGATCGGACAGGGCTTTACGAGCAGTACTTC,CASSRPDRTGLYEQYF
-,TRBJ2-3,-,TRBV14,TGTGCCAGCAGCCACAGCAGGCCCGGGCCGCGGGGAGATACGCAGTATTTT,CASSHSRPGPRGDTQYF
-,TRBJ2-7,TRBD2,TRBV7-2,TGTGCCAGCAGCTTAAAGGCGGGAGGCTCCTACGAGCAGTACTTC,CASSLKAGGSYEQYF
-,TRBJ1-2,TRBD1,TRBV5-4,TGTGCCAGCAGCTCGGGACAGGGCCCTAACTATGGCTACACCTTC,CASSSGQGPNYGYTF
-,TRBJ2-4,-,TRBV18,TGTGCCAGCTCATCCTTAGCGGCCGGGATCAAAAACATTCAGTACTTC,CASSSLAAGIKNIQYF
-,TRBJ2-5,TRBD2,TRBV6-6,TGTGCCAGCAGTTACTCGGCTAGCGGGAGTTGGGAGACCCAGTACTTC,CASSYSASGSWETQYF
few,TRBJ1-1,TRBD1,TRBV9,TGTGCCAGCAGCGCGGGGACAGCCACCGCGGGCACTGAAGCTTTCTTT,CASSAGTATAGTEAFF
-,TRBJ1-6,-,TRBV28,TGTGCCAGCGGACGTGGTCTCGGGACACCTAATTCACCCCTCCACTTT,CASGRGLGTPNSPLHF
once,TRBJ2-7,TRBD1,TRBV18,TGTGCCAGCTCACCCCTGGACAGGGTTTGGCAGTACTTC,CASSPLDRVWQYF
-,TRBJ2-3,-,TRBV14,TGTGCCAGCAGCCAGATGACGCAGGGTTGGGCGCAGTATTTT,CASSQMTQGWAQYF
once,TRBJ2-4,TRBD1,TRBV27,TGTGCCAGCAGTTTAGGGACAGGGCTAGCCAAAAACATTCAGTACTTC,CASSLGTGLAKNIQYF
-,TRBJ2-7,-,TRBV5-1,TGCGCCAGCAGCTTGATGGGACAAACCCACGAGCAGTACTTC,CASSLMGQTHEQYF
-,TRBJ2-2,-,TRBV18,TGTGCCAGCTCACCTAGGAGACAGGATAACACCGGGGAGCTGTTTTTT,CASSPRRQDNTGELFF
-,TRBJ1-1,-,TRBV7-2,TGTGCCAGCAGCTTCGTCGGGATGGGGGGCACTGAAGCTTTCTTT,CASSFVGMGGTEAFF
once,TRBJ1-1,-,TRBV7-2,TGTGCCAGCAGCTTAGGGTCGGCAGCTAGGAACACTGAAGCTTTCTTT,CASSLGSAARNTEAFF
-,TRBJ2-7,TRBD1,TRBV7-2,TGTGCCAGCAGCACGGACAGGGCCCAACGACAGTACTTC,CASSTDRAQRQYF
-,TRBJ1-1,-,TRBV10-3,TGTGCCATCAGTGAGCGACGGGGGGTGGGGATGAACACTGAAGCTTTCTTT,CAISERRGVGMNTEAFF
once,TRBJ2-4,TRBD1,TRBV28,TGTGCCAGCAACCCGGGACAGATAAAGGGAAACATTCAGTACTTC,CASNPGQIKGNIQYF
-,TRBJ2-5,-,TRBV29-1,TGCAGCGTTGCCTCCTTTGGGGACACCGGGGCCCAGTACTTC,CSVASFGDTGAQYF
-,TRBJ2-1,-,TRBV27,TGTGCCAGCAGTTTTGAGAGCTCCTACAATGAGCAGTTCTTC,CASSFESSYNEQFF
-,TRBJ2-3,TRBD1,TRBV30,TGTGCCTGGAGGGGTCGGGGACAGGGGAGTGCTACGCAGTATTTT,CAWRGRGQGSATQYF
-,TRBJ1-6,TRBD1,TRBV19,TGTGCCACCCGACAGGGAAATAATTCACCCCTCCACTTT,CATRQGNNSPLHF
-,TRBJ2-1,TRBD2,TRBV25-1,TGTGCCAGCAGGACGACTAGCGGGGGGGCGAATGAGCAGTTCTTC,CASRTTSGGANEQFF
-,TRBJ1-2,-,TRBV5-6,TGTGCCAGCAGCTTGGTGCAGTATATCACCTTC,CASSLVQYITF
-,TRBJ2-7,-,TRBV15,TGTGCCACCAGCAGAGCGGCAGGGGCCTACGAGCAGTACTTC,CATSRAAGAYEQYF
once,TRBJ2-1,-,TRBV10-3,TGTGCCATCAGTGGACTTTTCTCCAATGAGCAGTTCTTC,CAISGLFSNEQFF
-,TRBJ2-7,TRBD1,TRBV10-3,TGTGCCATCAGTGAAATACAGGGGACCTACGAGCAGTACTTC,CAISEIQGTYEQYF
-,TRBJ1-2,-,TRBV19,TGTGCCAGTACCAAATGGTCTGGAGAGCACTATGGCTACACCTTC,CASTKWSGEHYGYTF
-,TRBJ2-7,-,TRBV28,TGTGCCAGCAGTCCCCCGGACAGCTACGAGCAGTACTTC,CASSPPDSYEQYF
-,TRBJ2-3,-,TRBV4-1,TGCGCCAGCAGCCAAACTAGGGACTCCACAGATACGCAGTATTTT,CASSQTRDSTDTQYF
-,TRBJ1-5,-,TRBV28,TGTGGTGCGTTGGGGCCCAATCAGCCCCAGCATTTT,CGALGPNQPQHF
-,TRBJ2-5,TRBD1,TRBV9,TGTGCCAGCAGCGTAGAGGACAGGGTTGGAGAGACCCAGTACTTC,CASSVEDRVGETQYF
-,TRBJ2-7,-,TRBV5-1,TGCGCCAGCAGGCCCCATGTGAGGGAGGACTACGAGCAGTACTTC,CASRPHVREDYEQYF
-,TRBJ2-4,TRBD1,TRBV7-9,TGTGCCAGCAGCCTCGGGACAGGGCGTAACATTCAGTACTTC,CASSLGTGRNIQYF